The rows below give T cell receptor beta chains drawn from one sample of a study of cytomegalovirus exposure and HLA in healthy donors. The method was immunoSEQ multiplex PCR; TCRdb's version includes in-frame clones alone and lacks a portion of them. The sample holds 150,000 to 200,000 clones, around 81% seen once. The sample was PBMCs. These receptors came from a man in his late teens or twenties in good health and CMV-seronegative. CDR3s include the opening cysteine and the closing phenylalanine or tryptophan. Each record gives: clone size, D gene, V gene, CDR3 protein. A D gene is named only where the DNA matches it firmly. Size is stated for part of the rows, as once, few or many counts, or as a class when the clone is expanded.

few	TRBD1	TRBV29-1	CSVTGTGFEQYF
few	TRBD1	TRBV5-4	CASSIDRGTNGYTF
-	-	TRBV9	CASSPRDTLGYEQYF
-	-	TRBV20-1	CSAGKNEQCF
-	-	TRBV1	CTSSQEARRGLAGEIAYTDTQYF
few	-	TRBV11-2	CASSPPGVKNLANQPQHF
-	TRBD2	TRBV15	CATSRRVLAYPYHEQFF
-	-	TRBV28	CASSLSGDGVTEAFF
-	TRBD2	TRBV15	CATSLAGLAYEQYF
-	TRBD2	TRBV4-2	CASSSGTSGRGSTDTQYF
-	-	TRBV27	CASSFFDRFSYEQYF
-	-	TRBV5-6	CASGGGGAVYNEQFF